Listed here are 25 T cell receptor beta chains from one sample, sequenced in a study of control samples from healthy donors and cancer patients. Method: immunoSEQ multiplex PCR; TCRdb's copy keeps in-frame clones and lacks some. This repertoire shows over 150,000 clones, roughly 94% found once; its top ten account for 1.3% to 1.5%. Material for sequencing was blood. These receptors all come from a woman between 18 and 29 years old in good health.

The chain is built from TRBV21-1 and TRBJ2-5; TRBD2 is taken as the D call from the table, unchecked against the DNA. TRBV21-1 is a pseudogene locus. This CDR3 has 12 amino acids. The CDR3 reads CASRSPPETQYF. The CDR3 coding sequence is TGTGCCAGCAGAAGCCCGCCGGAGACCCAGTACTTC.

This clone showed up just once. This chain connects TRBV6-2 or TRBV6-3 to TRBJ2-1; 8 positions match TRBD1. The ends lost 0 bases at V and 6 bases at J; junction bases unmatched: 7. From germline, CDR1 is MNHEY and CDR2 SVGEGT. The CDR3 totals 16 residues. CDR3 nucleotide sequence: TGTGCCAGCAGTTACTCCCAGGACAGGGCAGGCAATGAGCAGTTCTTC. This gives the protein CASSYSQDRAGNEQFF.

In the case of this clone: The germline gene is not matched at one end of the junction; a read error may be the cause. The chain joins TRBV5-1 to TRBJ2-7; D is perhaps TRBD1 (6 bases). This CDR3 has 13 residues. Germline V lookup: CDR1 SGHRS, CDR2 YFSETQ. The CDR3 nucleotides read TGCGCCGGCAGCTTCCGACAGGACTACGAGCAGTACTTC. This encodes CAGSFRQDYEQYF.

V usage is TRBV7-9 and J usage is TRBJ2-3, with D possibly matching TRBD2 (5 bases). Germline V lookup: CDR1 SEHNR, CDR2 FQNEAQ (reference sequence). The length of the CDR3 is 15 residues. Trimming cost V 5 bases and J 2 bases, with 14 bases left between them. The CDR3 sequence: CASSTGITSTDTQYF. CDR3 bases: TGTGCCAGCAGCACCGGGATTACGTCCACAGATACGCAGTATTTT. Together with reference TRBV7-9 and TRBJ2-3, the CDR3 gives the full variable domain: DTGVSQNPRHKITKRGQNVTFRCDPISEHNRLYWYRQTLGQGPEFLTYFQNEAQLEKSRLLSDRFSAERPKGSFSTLEIQRTEQGDSAMYLCASSTGITSTDTQYFGPGTRLTVL.

This chain joins TRBV10-2 and TRBJ2-3; 10 bases match TRBD1. CDR3 size: 17 residues. The V gene end was trimmed by 6 bases and the J gene end by 2 bases; junction bases not matched to a gene: 11. Germline V lookup: CDR1 WSHSY, CDR2 SAAADI. CDR3 sequence (DNA): TGCGCCAGCAGAGTGGGACAGGGGCTCCAGAACACAGATACGCAGTATTTT. It codes for CASRVGQGLQNTDTQYF.

V usage is TRBV7-2 and J usage is TRBJ1-6; D not resolved. CDR3 length: 12 amino acids. V shed 8 bases and J shed 9 bases, with 11 bases lying between them. Per germline, CDR1 SGHTA and CDR2 FQGNSA. The CDR3 loop reads CASQLEGSPLHF. The CDR3 bases are TGTGCCAGCCAGTTAGAAGGTTCACCCCTCCACTTT.

On this clone itself: Germline and junction disagree at one end, which may indicate a read error. Other DNA sequences from this sample encode an identical CDR3 as well. The V call is TRBV2, the J call TRBJ1-1; unclear D gene. This CDR3 has 12 amino acids. CDR1 SNHLY and CDR2 FYNNEI come from the germline V gene. DNA of the CDR3: TGTGCCAGCAGTGATTTATCTCGAGAAGCCTTCTTT. It codes for CASSDLSREAFF.

This chain connects TRBV10-3 to TRBJ1-2, with D perhaps TRBD1 (6 bases). Trimming shortened V by 3 bases and J by 0 bases, and 17 bases separated the two germline ends. Germline V lookup: CDR1 ENHRY, CDR2 SYGVKD. The CDR3 totals 17 residues. The CDR3 bases are TGTGCCATCAGTGAACTAGACAGGCCCCTAGCTAACTATGGCTACACCTTC. This translates into CAISELDRPLANYGYTF.

V is TRBV3-1 (or the pseudogene TRBV3-2) and J is TRBJ2-1; D is undetermined. Per the germline V gene, CDR1 is LGHDT and CDR2 is YNNKEL (reference sequence). The CDR3 runs to 13 residues. The germline V and J ends were trimmed by 3 bases and 6 bases, with 9 bases remaining between them. CDR3 coding DNA: TGTGCCAGCAGCCATAACACGGCCAATGAGCAGTTCTTC. Its translation is CASSHNTANEQFF.

The rearrangement joins TRBV18 to TRBJ1-3; TRBD1 agrees at 7 bases. J was trimmed by 2 bases and V by 8 bases; bases with no gene match: 6. CDR1 is KGHSH and CDR2 is LQKENI in the germline V gene. This CDR3 contains 14 residues. In DNA form, the CDR3 reads TGTGCCAGCCGGACAGGCCCCACTGGAAACACCATATATTTT. It codes for CASRTGPTGNTIYF.

J is TRBJ2-2 and V is TRBV27; D is perhaps TRBD2 (5 bases). Germline CDR1 and CDR2: MNHEY and SMNVEV (reference sequence). The CDR3 is 15 residues long. Trimming left V 7 bases short and J 8 bases short, with 20 bases between. The CDR3 DNA sequence: TGTGCCAGCACCGGGGTCTCCCAGTATGAGGGGGAGCTGTTTTTT. It encodes CASTGVSQYEGELFF.

This clone was counted a few times. The rearrangement joins TRBV10-1 to TRBJ1-1; D unresolved. The length of the CDR3 is 13 residues. Germline-derived CDR1 and CDR2 are WNHNN and SYGVQD (reference sequence). V was shortened by 2 bases and J by 8 bases, with 12 bases between the two germline ends. CDR3 region: CASSERIQGEAFF. CDR3 DNA: TGCGCCAGCAGTGAGAGGATACAAGGAGAAGCTTTCTTT.

In this sample, this clone turned up a few times. The gene calls are TRBV4-1 and TRBJ1-5; unclear D gene. CDR1 MGHRA and CDR2 YSYEKL come from the germline V gene. The CDR3 is 14 amino acids. Trimming left V 2 bases short and J 8 bases short, with 13 bases between. In DNA, the CDR3 is TGCGCCAGCAGCCAAATGGGGTTCGGGGAGCCCCAGCATTTT. It translates to CASSQMGFGEPQHF.

The gene calls are TRBV10-2 and TRBJ1-2; D is unclear. This CDR3 is 13 amino acids long. The V gene's germline CDR1 is WSHSY and CDR2 SAAADI. Trimming removed 7 bases at V and 8 bases at J, with 17 bases between. The CDR3 sequence: CASTPLEMGGYTF. The CDR3 region has the DNA TGCGCCAGCACCCCCCTGGAGATGGGGGGCTACACCTTC.

The gene calls are TRBV20-1 and TRBJ1-4, with a tentative D call TRBD1 (6 bases). V dropped 3 bases and J dropped 11 bases, with 10 bases sitting between them. The CDR3 contains 11 residues. Germline CDR1 and CDR2: DFQATT and SNEGSKA (reference sequence). Here the CDR3 reads CSARGQGKLFF. In nucleotides, the CDR3 is TGCAGTGCTAGGGGGCAGGGGAAACTGTTTTTT.

The gene calls are TRBV6-5 and TRBJ2-3, with D unclear. Germline lookup yields CDR1 MNHEY and CDR2 SVGAGI. There are 11 residues in the CDR3. Trimming removed 8 bases at V and 5 bases at J, with 8 bases between. The CDR3 spells CASARRDTQYF. In nucleotides, the CDR3 is TGTGCCAGCGCACGCAGAGATACGCAGTATTTT.

V and J are TRBV2 and TRBJ1-4; TRBD1 matches 7 bases. The CDR3 is made up of 12 amino acids. Germline V CDR1 and CDR2: SNHLY, FYNNEI. Unmatched junction bases numbered 6, after V lost 9 bases and J lost 8 bases. In nucleotides, the CDR3 is TGTGCCAGTGACAGGGCCAAAGAAAAACTGTTTTTT. Residues: CASDRAKEKLFF.

V and J are TRBV3-1 (or the pseudogene TRBV3-2) and TRBJ2-5; unclear D gene. Germline V gives CDR1 LGHDT, CDR2 YNNKEL (reference sequence). V gave up 2 bases and J gave up 2 bases, with 9 bases separating them. The CDR3 length is 14 residues. This CDR3 reads CASSQWGAQETQYF. As DNA, the CDR3 is TGTGCCAGCAGCCAATGGGGTGCGCAAGAGACCCAGTACTTC.

The chain carries TRBV12-3 or TRBV12-4 and TRBJ1-1, with 7 positions matching TRBD1. The V and J ends lost 6 bases and 6 bases, in that order; junction bases with no gene match: 7. CDR3 length: 13 residues. For the CDR3, the DNA is TGTGCCAGCAGCCTGACAGGGATCGCTGAAGCTTTCTTT. Its protein is CASSLTGIAEAFF.

The count of this clone is one. The rearrangement uses TRBV19 and TRBJ1-2; 7 bases match TRBD1. The CDR3 consists of 13 residues. The junction had 12 bases not matched to a gene; V was cut back by 11 bases and J by 6 bases. The germline V gene has CDR1 LNHDA and CDR2 SQIVND (reference sequence). The CDR3, as DNA: TGTGCCGCCTCTTTGACAGGGATCGATGGCTACACCTTC. Amino acids: CAASLTGIDGYTF.

The rearrangement joins TRBV6-5 to TRBJ2-1; a possible D gene is TRBD2 (6 bases). CDR1 MNHEY and CDR2 SVGAGI come from the germline V gene. Trimming left V 2 bases short and J 3 bases short, with 14 bases between. The CDR3 sequence is 16 residues long. The chain's CDR3 is CASSYLSGINYNEQFF. In DNA form, the CDR3 reads TGTGCCAGCAGTTACCTTAGCGGAATTAACTACAATGAGCAGTTCTTC.

The genes are TRBV27 and TRBJ2-3; tentatively, D is TRBD2 (6 bases). Trimming pared 1 base from V and 2 bases from J, leaving 13 bases between. The germline V gene has CDR1 MNHEY and CDR2 SMNVEV (reference sequence). The length of the CDR3 is 16 residues. The CDR3 nucleotides are TGTGCCAGCAGTTTATGGGGGGAAAGATTCACAGATACGCAGTATTTT. Amino acids: CASSLWGERFTDTQYF.

The chain carries TRBV9 and TRBJ1-2; 10 bases match TRBD1. The junction had 7 bases not matched to a gene; V was cut back by 0 bases and J by 8 bases. Germline V gene sequence: CDR1 SGDLS, CDR2 YYNGEE. The length of the CDR3 is 15 residues. The CDR3, as DNA: TGTGCCAGCAGCGTAGGGGGACAGGGGTCGGAGGGCTACACCTTC. It specifies CASSVGGQGSEGYTF.

This clone was seen just once. This chain joins TRBV6-2 or TRBV6-3 and TRBJ1-6; D is unresolved. Germline CDR1 and CDR2: MNHEY and SVGEGT. The CDR3 length is 13 residues. V lost 0 bases, J lost 7 bases, and 4 bases lay in between. Here the CDR3 DNA reads TGTGCCAGCAGTTACTCAGAGAATTCACCCCTCCACTTT. Encoded protein: CASSYSENSPLHF.

The chain has TRBV29-1 and TRBJ2-2, with D possibly matching TRBD2 (7 bases). The CDR3 contains 13 residues. CDR1 and CDR2 (germline): SQVTM, ANQGSEA. Trimming cost V 6 bases and J 4 bases, with 12 bases left between them. The CDR3 loop reads CSVGGLGTGELFF. The CDR3 bases are TGCAGCGTCGGGGGGCTGGGCACCGGGGAGCTGTTTTTT.